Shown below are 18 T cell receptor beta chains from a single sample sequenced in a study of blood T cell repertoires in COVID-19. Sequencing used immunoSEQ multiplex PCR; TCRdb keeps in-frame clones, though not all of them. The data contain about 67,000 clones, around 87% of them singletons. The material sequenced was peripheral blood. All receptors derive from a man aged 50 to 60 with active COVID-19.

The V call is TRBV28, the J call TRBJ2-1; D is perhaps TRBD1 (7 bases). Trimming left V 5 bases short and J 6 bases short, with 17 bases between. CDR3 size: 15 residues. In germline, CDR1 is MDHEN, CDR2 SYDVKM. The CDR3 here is CASSPGGILFNEQFF. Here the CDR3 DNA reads TGTGCCAGCAGTCCAGGGGGGATCCTCTTCAATGAGCAGTTCTTC.

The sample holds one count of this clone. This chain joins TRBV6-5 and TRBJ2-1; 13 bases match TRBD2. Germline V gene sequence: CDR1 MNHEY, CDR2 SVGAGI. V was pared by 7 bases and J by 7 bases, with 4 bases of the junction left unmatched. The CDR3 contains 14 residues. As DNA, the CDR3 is TGTGCCAGCACCGGACTAGCGGGAGTTAATGAGCAGTTCTTC. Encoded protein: CASTGLAGVNEQFF.

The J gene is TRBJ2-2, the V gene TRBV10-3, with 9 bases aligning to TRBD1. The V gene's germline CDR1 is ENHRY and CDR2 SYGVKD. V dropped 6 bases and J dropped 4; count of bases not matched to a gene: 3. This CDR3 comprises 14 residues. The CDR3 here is CAISGQGTTGELFF. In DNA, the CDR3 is TGTGCCATCAGCGGACAGGGGACCACCGGGGAGCTGTTTTTT.

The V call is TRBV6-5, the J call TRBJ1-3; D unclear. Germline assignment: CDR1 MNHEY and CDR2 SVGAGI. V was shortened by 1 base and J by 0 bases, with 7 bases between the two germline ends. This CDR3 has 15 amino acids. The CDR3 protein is CASSYYMNSGNTIYF. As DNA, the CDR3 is TGTGCCAGCAGTTACTACATGAACTCTGGAAACACCATATATTTT.

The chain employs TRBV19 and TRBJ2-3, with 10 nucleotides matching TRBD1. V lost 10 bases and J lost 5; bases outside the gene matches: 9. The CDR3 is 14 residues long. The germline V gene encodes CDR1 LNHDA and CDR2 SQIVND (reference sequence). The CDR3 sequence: CATRDRGLGDTQYF. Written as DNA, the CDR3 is TGTGCCACCCGGGACAGGGGTTTAGGAGATACGCAGTATTTT.

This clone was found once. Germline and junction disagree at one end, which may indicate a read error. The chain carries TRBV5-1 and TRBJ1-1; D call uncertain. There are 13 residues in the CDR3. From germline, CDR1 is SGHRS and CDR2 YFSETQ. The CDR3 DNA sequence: TGCGCCAGCAGCTTGGGAGGGAACCCTGAAGCTTTCTTT. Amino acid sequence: CASSLGGNPEAFF.

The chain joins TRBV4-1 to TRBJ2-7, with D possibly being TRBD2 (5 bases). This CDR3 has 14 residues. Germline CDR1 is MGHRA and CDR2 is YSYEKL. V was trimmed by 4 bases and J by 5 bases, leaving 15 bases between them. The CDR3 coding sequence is TGCGCCAGCAGCCGTAAAGAGGGCAGCAACGAGCAGTACTTC. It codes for CASSRKEGSNEQYF.

The CDR3 sequence is CAWSRRGTDTQYF. The CDR3 DNA is TGTGCCTGGAGTCGGCGGGGCACAGATACGCAGTATTTT. The J gene is TRBJ2-3, the V gene TRBV30; the D gene is possibly TRBD2 (5 bases). V lost 2 bases and J 1 base, leaving 7 bases between the germline ends. Germline loops: CDR1 GTSNPN, CDR2 SVGIG (reference sequence). The CDR3 length is 13 residues. Together with reference TRBV30 and TRBJ2-3, the CDR3 gives the full variable domain: SQTIHQWPATLVQPVGSPLSLECTVEGTSNPNLYWYRQAAGRGLQLLFYSVGIGQISSEVPQNLSASRPQDRQFILSSKKLLLSDSGFYLCAWSRRGTDTQYFGPGTRLTVL.

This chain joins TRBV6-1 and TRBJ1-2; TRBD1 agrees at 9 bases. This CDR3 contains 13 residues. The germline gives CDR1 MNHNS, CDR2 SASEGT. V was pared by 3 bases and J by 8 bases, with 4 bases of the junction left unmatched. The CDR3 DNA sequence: TGTGCCAGCAGTGATTGGACAGGGGTGGGCTACACCTTC. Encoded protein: CASSDWTGVGYTF.

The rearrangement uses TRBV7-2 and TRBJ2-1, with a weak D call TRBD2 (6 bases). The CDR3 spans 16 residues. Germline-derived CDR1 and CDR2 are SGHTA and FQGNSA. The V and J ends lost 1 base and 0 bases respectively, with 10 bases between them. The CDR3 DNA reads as TGTGCCAGCAGCTTAGAGGGGACTTCCTCCTACAATGAGCAGTTCTTC. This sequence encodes CASSLEGTSSYNEQFF.

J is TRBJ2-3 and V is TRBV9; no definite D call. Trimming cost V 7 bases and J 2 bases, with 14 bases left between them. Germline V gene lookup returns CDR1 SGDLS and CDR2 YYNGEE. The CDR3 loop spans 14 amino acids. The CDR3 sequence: CASADFSLTDTQYF. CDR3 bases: TGTGCCAGCGCTGACTTCTCCCTCACAGATACGCAGTATTTT.

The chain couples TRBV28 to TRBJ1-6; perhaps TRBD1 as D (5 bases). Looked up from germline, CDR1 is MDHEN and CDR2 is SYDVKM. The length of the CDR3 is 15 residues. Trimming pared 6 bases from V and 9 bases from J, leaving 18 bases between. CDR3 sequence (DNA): TGTGCCAGCAGAGTGGGAGGTGGGGCGTTTTCACCCCTCCACTTT. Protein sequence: CASRVGGGAFSPLHF.

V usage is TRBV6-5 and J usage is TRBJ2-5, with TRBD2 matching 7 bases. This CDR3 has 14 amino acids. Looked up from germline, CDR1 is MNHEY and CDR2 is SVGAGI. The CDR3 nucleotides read TGTGCTATCCTAACGGACGGGGGGAACGAGACCCAGTACTTC. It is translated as CAILTDGGNETQYF.

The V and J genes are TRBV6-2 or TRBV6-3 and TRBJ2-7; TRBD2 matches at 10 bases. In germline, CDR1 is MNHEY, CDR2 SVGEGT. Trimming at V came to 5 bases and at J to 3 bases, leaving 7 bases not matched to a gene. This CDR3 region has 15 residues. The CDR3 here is CASSPRTSGLYEQYF. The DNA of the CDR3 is TGTGCCAGCAGTCCCAGGACTAGCGGTCTCTACGAGCAGTACTTC.

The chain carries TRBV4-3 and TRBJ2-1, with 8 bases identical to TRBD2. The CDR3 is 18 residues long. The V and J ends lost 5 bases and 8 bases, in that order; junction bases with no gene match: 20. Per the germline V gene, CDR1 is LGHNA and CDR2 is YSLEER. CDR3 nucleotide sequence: TGCGCCAGCAGCTCCAAACTCGACGGGGGGGAGGGCCATTATGAGCAGTTCTTC. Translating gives CASSSKLDGGEGHYEQFF.

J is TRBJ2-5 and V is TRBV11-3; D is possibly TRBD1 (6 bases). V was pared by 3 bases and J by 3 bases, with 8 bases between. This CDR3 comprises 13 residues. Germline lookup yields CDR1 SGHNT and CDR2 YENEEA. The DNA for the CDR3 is TGTGCCAGCAGCTTTTCAGGGGAAGAGACCCAGTACTTC. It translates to CASSFSGEETQYF.

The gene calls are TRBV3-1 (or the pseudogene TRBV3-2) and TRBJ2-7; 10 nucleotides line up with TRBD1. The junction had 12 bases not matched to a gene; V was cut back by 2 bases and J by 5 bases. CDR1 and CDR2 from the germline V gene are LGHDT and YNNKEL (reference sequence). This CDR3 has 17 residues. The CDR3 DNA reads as TGTGCCAGCAGCCAAAGCAGTGGGACAGGGGCAAGGAACGAGCAGTACTTC. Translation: CASSQSSGTGARNEQYF.

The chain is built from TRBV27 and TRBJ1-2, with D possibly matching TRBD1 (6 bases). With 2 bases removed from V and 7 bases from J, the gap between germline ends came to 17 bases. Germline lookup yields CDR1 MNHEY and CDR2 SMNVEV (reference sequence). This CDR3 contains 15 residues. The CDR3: CASSLLGQGNIGYTF. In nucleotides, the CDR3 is TGTGCCAGCAGTTTACTGGGCCAGGGGAACATTGGCTACACCTTC.